This passage covers 30 T cell receptor beta chains from one sample sequenced in a study of blood T cells in healthy people across ages. Primed by a sample-barcoded 5' primer and a J-beta primer mix, a second PCR proceeded for roughly 6 to 12 cycles. TCRdb independently ran MiXCR on the 5' RACE reads; one entry per CDR3 protein. The data contain around 990,000 distinct CDR3 sequences, roughly a quarter of them singletons. The same specimen was also included in a second study, on T cells of mothers and their children.

The sequencing sample was made of blood. Receptor source: a girl aged 2-15 years in good health.

The rearrangement links TRBV12-3 or TRBV12-4 to TRBJ2-2; D is unclear. V was pared by 6 bases and J by 4 bases, with 12 bases between. The CDR3 contains 14 residues. CDR3 in DNA: TGTGCCAGCAGGCCATTATTTATCACCGGGGAGCTGTTTTTT. Translation gives CASRPLFITGELFF.

This clonotype came up a few times. V is TRBV7-9 and J is TRBJ1-6, with 7 bases lining up with TRBD1. The trim removed 1 base at V and 14 bases at J, leaving 11 bases unmatched. The CDR3 sequence is 15 residues long. Germline values: CDR1 SEHNR, CDR2 FQNEAQ (reference sequence). The DNA for the CDR3 is TGTGCCAGCAGCTTAGAGGGGGACAGCCCCCGGGCCCTCCACTTT. Protein: CASSLEGDSPRALHF. The complete variable domain, with remaining parts taken from reference TRBV7-9 and TRBJ1-6, reads DTGVSQNPRHKITKRGQNVTFRCDPISEHNRLYWYRQTLGQGPEFLTYFQNEAQLEKSRLLSDRFSAERPKGSFSTLEIQRTEQGDSAMYLCASSLEGDSPRALHFGNGTRLTVT.

This chain joins TRBV4-1 and TRBJ2-7, with unresolved D. Per the germline V gene, CDR1 is MGHRA and CDR2 is YSYEKL. V shed 1 base and J shed 2 bases, with 15 bases lying between them. CDR3 length: 16 amino acids. DNA for the CDR3: TGCGCCAGCAGCCAAGGCCGGCTATTCGGCGCCTACGAGCAGTACTTC. It encodes CASSQGRLFGAYEQYF.

This clonotype was picked up a small number of times. This chain uses TRBV6-5 with TRBJ1-2; D ambiguous. V lost 6 bases to trimming and J lost 9 bases, with 20 bases between them. CDR1 and CDR2 from the germline V gene are MNHEY and SVGAGI. This CDR3 is built from 14 residues. CDR3 sequence (DNA): TGTGCCAGCAGCCCATCGTCCTTCCGGATAAGCTACACCTTC. Translating gives CASSPSSFRISYTF.

This clonotype was picked up a small number of times. V usage is TRBV27 and J usage is TRBJ2-5; the match to TRBD1 covers 7 bases. The J call may be faulty, since TRBJ2-7 better matches the DNA end. CDR1 and CDR2 (germline): MNHEY, SMNVEV (reference sequence). This CDR3 has 13 amino acids. CDR3 DNA sequence: TGTGCCAGCACGGCAACAGGGGTCTACGAGCAGTACTTC. Translated, it gives CASTATGVYEQYF.

The chain couples TRBV7-9 to TRBJ2-7; no clear D gene. Germline V lookup: CDR1 SEHNR, CDR2 FQNEAQ (reference sequence). V was shortened by 5 bases and J by 6 bases, with 11 bases between the two germline ends. CDR3 length: 12 residues. The CDR3 loop is CASSVALGEQYF. The DNA for the CDR3 is TGTGCCAGCAGCGTTGCGTTGGGCGAGCAGTACTTC.

The chain is built from TRBV5-1 and TRBJ2-3; 7 nucleotides agree with TRBD2. V lost 10 bases to trimming and J lost 2 bases; unmatched junction nucleotides: 10. Germline V gene sequence: CDR1 SGHRS, CDR2 YFSETQ. The CDR3 runs 14 residues. The CDR3 region has the DNA TGCGCCCCTCGTCCGGGACTACTCACAGATACGCAGTATTTT. Its protein is CAPRPGLLTDTQYF.

CDR3 sequence reads: CASSPTTLPRGEQYF. The CDR3 region has the DNA TGTGCCAGCAGCCCCACGACGCTGCCCCGGGGCGAGCAGTACTTC. This rearrangement joins TRBV7-9 to TRBJ2-5; a weak D match, TRBD2 (5 bases). The tail of the sequence fits TRBJ2-7 better, so the J call may be wrong. The V gene's germline CDR1 is SEHNR and CDR2 FQNEAQ (reference sequence). CDR3 length: 15 amino acids.

J is TRBJ2-5 and V is TRBV7-9; 8 bases line up with TRBD1. Near its end, the DNA agrees better with TRBJ2-7, so the J call may be wrong. CDR3 length: 16 residues. Germline-derived CDR1 and CDR2 are SEHNR and FQNEAQ (reference sequence). The CDR3 nucleotides read TGTGCCAGCAGCTTAACAGGGGGTCAGGTTTCCTACGAGCAGTACTTC. Translation: CASSLTGGQVSYEQYF.

A few counts support this clonotype. The V gene is TRBV2, the J gene TRBJ1-4, with D possibly being TRBD1 (5 bases). The ends were cut back, 6 bases at V and 7 bases at J, with 15 bases in the middle. The CDR3 has 14 residues. CDR1 is SNHLY, CDR2 FYNNEI, per germline. CDR3 in DNA: TGTGCCAGCAGCGAACAGGCGCGATCTGAAAAACTGTTTTTT. It encodes CASSEQARSEKLFF.

The sample holds a few counts of this clonotype. This sequence joins TRBV2 and TRBJ1-5; D is uncertain. CDR3 length: 15 residues. CDR1 is SNHLY, CDR2 FYNNEI, per germline. The V end was cut by 3 bases, the J end by 1 base, with 10 bases between. The CDR3 sequence: CASSDRLPSNQPQHF. The CDR3, as DNA: TGTGCCAGCAGTGATCGATTGCCGAGCAATCAGCCCCAGCATTTT.

This clonotype was seen many times. The CDR3 sequence: CASSPGGLTQETQYF. CDR3 bases: TGTGCCAGCAGCCCGGGGGGGCTGACTCAAGAGACCCAGTACTTC. This chain joins TRBV28 and TRBJ2-5; TRBD2 agrees at 8 bases. The CDR3 is made up of 15 amino acids. V trimming: 6 bases; J trimming: 2 bases; junction bases outside the gene matches: 8. CDR1 and CDR2 from the germline V gene are MDHEN and SYDVKM.

This clonotype was counted only a few times. V and J are TRBV12-3 or TRBV12-4 and TRBJ1-2; D call uncertain. Trimming cost V 1 base and J 7 bases, with 10 bases left between them. The CDR3 has 13 amino acids. The CDR3 spells CASSLGEVGGYTF. CDR3 nucleotide sequence: TGTGCCAGCAGTTTAGGGGAAGTGGGTGGCTACACCTTC.

The V and J genes are TRBV28 and TRBJ2-5, with D hard to call. V lost 0 bases, J lost 5 bases, and 7 bases lay in between. CDR1 is MDHEN, CDR2 SYDVKM, per germline. The CDR3 is made up of 13 amino acids. Written as DNA, the CDR3 is TGTGCCAGCAGTTTATGGTATGCGGAGACCCAGTACTTC. This codes for CASSLWYAETQYF.

This clonotype has just a few counts. The rearrangement uses TRBV20-1 and TRBJ2-7; a weak D match, TRBD2 (6 bases). Trimming took off 6 bases at V and 3 bases at J, with 18 bases between the two ends. This CDR3 is built from 14 residues. The germline V gene encodes CDR1 DFQATT and CDR2 SNEGSKA (reference sequence). CDR3 sequence (DNA): TGCAGTGCCACTAGTCGATCTAGCGTCTACGAGCAGTACTTC. It is translated as CSATSRSSVYEQYF.

V usage is TRBV4-1 and J usage is TRBJ2-1, with 7 positions matching TRBD2. The J call could be wrong; TRBJ2-7 is a better fit for the DNA end. The CDR3 sequence is 16 residues long. Germline lookup yields CDR1 MGHRA and CDR2 YSYEKL. CDR3 nucleotide sequence: TGCGCCAGCAGCCAATTTAAGAGGGAGGGCCTCCACGAGCAGTACTTC. Protein product: CASSQFKREGLHEQYF.

The V call is TRBV12-3 or TRBV12-4, the J call TRBJ1-4, with D possibly being TRBD1 (6 bases). Trimming took 6 bases from V and 8 from J, leaving 19 bases between them. The CDR3 loop spans 15 amino acids. For the CDR3, the DNA is TGTGCCAGCAGCTCCCTGGGGACAAACGAGGAAAAACTGTTTTTT. Protein: CASSSLGTNEEKLFF.

The J gene is TRBJ2-7, the V gene TRBV7-9, with TRBD1 identical over 9 bases. The germline CDR1 and CDR2 sequences are SEHNR and FQNEAQ (reference sequence). After removal of 5 bases from V and 3 bases from J, the junction contained 5 bases not matched to a gene. This CDR3 spans 14 amino acids. The CDR3 here is CASSIQGAGYEQYF. In DNA, the CDR3 is TGTGCCAGCAGCATACAGGGGGCAGGCTACGAGCAGTACTTC.

This clonotype showed up just a few times. The V gene is TRBV11-3, the J gene TRBJ2-5; 8 bases are a match to TRBD1. The better agreement between TRBJ2-7 and the DNA end casts doubt on the J call. This CDR3 contains 14 residues. The germline CDR1 and CDR2 sequences are SGHNT and YENEEA. DNA of the CDR3: TGTGCCAGCAGCCCCCAGGGGGCGGAGGACGAGCAGTACTTC. Protein product: CASSPQGAEDEQYF.

With regard to this clonotype: One end of the junction varies from germline; a read error may be responsible. This sequence joins TRBV6-5 and TRBJ2-5; no definite D call. The CDR3 runs to 8 residues. Per germline, CDR1 MNHEY and CDR2 SVGAGI. CDR3 nucleotides: TGTGCCAGCAGTTACTCGCGTTTC. Translated, it gives CASSYSRF.

The chain recombines TRBV27 with TRBJ2-1, with a tentative D call TRBD1 (5 bases). The CDR3 spans 13 residues. Trimming removed 8 bases at V and 6 bases at J, with 14 bases between. Germline CDR1 and CDR2: MNHEY and SMNVEV (reference sequence). DNA for the CDR3: TGTGCCAGCGCCAAGACAGAGAGCAATGAGCAGTTCTTC. Its protein is CASAKTESNEQFF.

J is TRBJ1-4 and V is TRBV5-5; 7 nucleotides agree with TRBD1. The CDR3 runs to 16 residues. J was trimmed by 4 bases and V by 3 bases; bases with no gene match: 9. The germline CDR1 and CDR2 sequences are SGHKS and YYEKEE (reference sequence). The CDR3 DNA follows: TGTGCCAGCAGCTGGGACCTGGACAGGAATAATGAAAAACTGTTTTTT. This encodes CASSWDLDRNNEKLFF.

In the case of this clonotype: The junction departs from the called germline gene at one end, perhaps through a read error. The rearrangement links TRBV20-1 to TRBJ2-1, with TRBD2 identical over 10 bases. This CDR3 has 13 amino acids. Germline-derived CDR1 and CDR2 are DFQATT and SNEGSKA (reference sequence). CDR3 sequence: CSAQLAGVNERFF. The CDR3 DNA follows: TGCAGTGCCCAGCTAGCGGGGGTTAATGAGCGGTTCTTC.

CDR3 region: CASSLRGHTDTQYF. CDR3 nucleotides: TGTGCCAGCAGCTTAAGGGGCCATACAGATACGCAGTATTTT. V usage is TRBV7-2 and J usage is TRBJ2-3; D is perhaps TRBD1 (5 bases). Trimming took off 2 bases at V and 3 bases at J, with 9 bases between the two ends. CDR1 and CDR2 (germline): SGHTA, FQGNSA. The CDR3 spans 14 residues.

This clonotype was picked up a small number of times. The chain is built from TRBV20-1 and TRBJ1-6, with D possibly TRBD1 on 5 matching bases. This CDR3 has 16 residues. Germline assignment: CDR1 DFQATT and CDR2 SNEGSKA (reference sequence). The V end lost 0 bases, the J end lost 7 bases, and 16 bases lay between the germline ends. Here the CDR3 reads CSARDPLRDPNSPLHF. CDR3 coding DNA: TGCAGTGCTAGAGACCCTCTCCGGGACCCAAATTCACCCCTCCACTTT.

This sequence joins TRBV2 and TRBJ2-1; no reliable D call. Trimming took off 6 bases at V and 5 bases at J, with 11 bases between the two ends. Germline CDR1 and CDR2: SNHLY and FYNNEI. This CDR3 contains 13 residues. Here the CDR3 DNA reads TGTGCCAGCAGGCTGGACGGTGACAATGAGCAGTTCTTC. It encodes CASRLDGDNEQFF.

This clonotype was detected only a few times. The chain has TRBV27 and TRBJ2-2; 7 nucleotides agree with TRBD2. V shed 5 bases, J shed 9 bases, and the junction held 6 bases outside the gene matches. The germline V gene encodes CDR1 MNHEY and CDR2 SMNVEV (reference sequence). The CDR3 length is 13 residues. CDR3 loop: CASSRSGTRELFF. The CDR3 DNA is TGTGCCAGCAGTCGAAGCGGGACCCGGGAGCTGTTTTTT.

This sequence joins TRBV7-2 and TRBJ1-5, with D unresolved. V gave up 5 bases and J gave up 3 bases, with 5 bases separating them. Germline assignment: CDR1 SGHTA and CDR2 FQGNSA. This CDR3 has 12 residues. The CDR3 protein is CASSVNNQPQHF. CDR3 bases: TGTGCCAGCAGCGTTAACAATCAGCCCCAGCATTTT.

This clonotype was observed a few times. CDR3 amino acids: CASSYAGGNTEAFF. In DNA form, the CDR3 reads TGTGCCAGCAGTTACGCAGGAGGGAACACTGAAGCTTTCTTT. The V gene is TRBV6-2 or TRBV6-3, the J gene TRBJ1-1, with D unclear. CDR1 and CDR2 (germline): MNHEY, SVGEGT. Trimming stripped 2 bases from V and 1 base from J, with 8 bases between. This CDR3 is 14 amino acids long.

This clonotype was observed a handful of times. The CDR3 loop reads CSVQGWGNEQFF. Here the CDR3 DNA reads TGCAGCGTACAGGGGTGGGGGAATGAGCAGTTCTTC. The chain combines TRBV29-1 with TRBJ2-5, with 7 bases that match TRBD1. The DNA matches TRBJ2-1 better at its end, which makes the J call doubtful. The germline gives CDR1 SQVTM, CDR2 ANQGSEA. CDR3 length: 12 residues.